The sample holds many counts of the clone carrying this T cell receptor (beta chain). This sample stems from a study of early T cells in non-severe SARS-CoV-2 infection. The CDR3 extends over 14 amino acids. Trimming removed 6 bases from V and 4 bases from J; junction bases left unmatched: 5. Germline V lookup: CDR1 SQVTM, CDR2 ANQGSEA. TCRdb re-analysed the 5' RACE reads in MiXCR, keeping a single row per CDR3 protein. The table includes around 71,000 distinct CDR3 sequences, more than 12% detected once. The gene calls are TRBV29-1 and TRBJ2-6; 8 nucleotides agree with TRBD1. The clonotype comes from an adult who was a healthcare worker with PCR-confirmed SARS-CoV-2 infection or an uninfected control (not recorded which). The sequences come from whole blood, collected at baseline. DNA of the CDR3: TGCAGCGTCCAGGGGGCGCCCGGGGCCAACGTCCTGACTTTC. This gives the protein CSVQGAPGANVLTF.